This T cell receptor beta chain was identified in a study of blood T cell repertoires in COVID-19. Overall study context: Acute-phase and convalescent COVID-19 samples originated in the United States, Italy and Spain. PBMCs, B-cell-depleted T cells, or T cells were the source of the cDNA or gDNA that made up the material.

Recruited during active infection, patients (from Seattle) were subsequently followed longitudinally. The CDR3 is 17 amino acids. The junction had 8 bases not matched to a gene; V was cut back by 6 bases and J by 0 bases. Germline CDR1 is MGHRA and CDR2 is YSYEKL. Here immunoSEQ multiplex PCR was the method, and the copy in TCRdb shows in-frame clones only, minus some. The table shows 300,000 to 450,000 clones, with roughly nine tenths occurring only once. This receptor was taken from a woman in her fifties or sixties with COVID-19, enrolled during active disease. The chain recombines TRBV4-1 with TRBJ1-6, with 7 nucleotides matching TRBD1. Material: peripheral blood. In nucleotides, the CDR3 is TGCGCCAGCAGGAAAGGGACAGCGATCTCCTATAATTCACCCCTCCACTTT. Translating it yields CASRKGTAISYNSPLHF.